This is a list of T cell receptor beta chains from one sample in a study of cytomegalovirus exposure and HLA in healthy donors. The method was immunoSEQ multiplex PCR; TCRdb's version includes in-frame clones alone and lacks a portion of them. The sample yields approximately 200,000 clones, about 80% seen once. The sample was PBMCs. The receptor set was obtained from a man aged 18 to 30 in good health and CMV-seronegative. The conserved cysteine and the conserved F or W are not part of the CDR3 here. Each record gives: V gene, J gene, CDR3 protein.

v_gene: TRBV19; j_gene: TRBJ1-2; CDR3aa: ASSPDRTNYGYT
v_gene: TRBV2; j_gene: TRBJ2-3; CDR3aa: ASSVRLAQSTDTQY
v_gene: TRBV5-6; j_gene: TRBJ2-1; CDR3aa: ASSLGGSGGSSYNEQF
v_gene: TRBV2; j_gene: TRBJ2-1; CDR3aa: ASSESGGSNLEQF
v_gene: TRBV7-2; j_gene: TRBJ2-2; CDR3aa: ASSLRTSGGARTGELF
v_gene: TRBV7-9; j_gene: TRBJ2-1; CDR3aa: ASSLSGSDNEQF
v_gene: TRBV19; j_gene: TRBJ1-6; CDR3aa: ASSIEMGQGTSPLH
v_gene: TRBV19; j_gene: TRBJ2-7; CDR3aa: ASSKRPLYEQY
v_gene: TRBV30; j_gene: TRBJ2-7; CDR3aa: AWTTGAYEQY
v_gene: TRBV6-1; j_gene: TRBJ2-5; CDR3aa: ASSGLAGNTGETQY
v_gene: TRBV11-3; j_gene: TRBJ2-2; CDR3aa: ASSLFSNTGELF
v_gene: TRBV4-3; j_gene: TRBJ1-6; CDR3aa: ASSRWTDQNSPLH
v_gene: TRBV6-5; j_gene: TRBJ2-3; CDR3aa: ASKLTGGSDTQY
v_gene: TRBV15; j_gene: TRBJ1-3; CDR3aa: ATSRGGSGNTIY
v_gene: TRBV18; j_gene: .; CDR3aa: ASSPRTGGTYEQY
v_gene: TRBV2; j_gene: TRBJ2-7; CDR3aa: ASSPWLASTYEQY
v_gene: TRBV7-9; j_gene: TRBJ1-1; CDR3aa: SSSLGGGTNTEAF
v_gene: TRBV2; j_gene: TRBJ2-3; CDR3aa: ASRRTSGRADTQY
v_gene: TRBV28; j_gene: TRBJ2-1; CDR3aa: ASSLFGRDSPDEDEQF
v_gene: TRBV2; j_gene: TRBJ2-5; CDR3aa: ASSEIGWGTGPETQY
v_gene: TRBV11-1; j_gene: TRBJ2-7; CDR3aa: ASSSAPGGSYEQY
v_gene: TRBV30; j_gene: TRBJ1-3; CDR3aa: AWSRDSGSGNTIY
v_gene: TRBV6-1; j_gene: TRBJ2-7; CDR3aa: ASRTGGSSYEQY
v_gene: TRBV7-9; j_gene: TRBJ2-2; CDR3aa: ASSLRQGGTGELF
v_gene: TRBV19; j_gene: TRBJ1-5; CDR3aa: ASSLGTGNQPQH